This TCR beta chain was identified in a study of PD-L1 blockade in urothelial cancer. On the study more broadly: T cells numbered a median of approximately 150,000 in the blood samples.

This table comes from immunoSEQ multiplex PCR, and its TCRdb copy is limited to in-frame clones, with some not included. The sample holds roughly 63,000 clones, about 76% seen once. Time point here: pretreatment peripheral blood. V dropped 0 bases and J dropped 0 bases, with 12 bases sitting between them. Germline values: CDR1 SGHRS, CDR2 YFSETQ. CDR3 length equals 16 residues. Here the sequenced sample was PBMCs, taken around atezolizumab (anti-PD-L1) treatment. V usage is TRBV5-1 and J usage is TRBJ1-1; D ambiguous. The clonotype comes from a man between 70 and 80 years old with urothelial cancer. The CDR3 region is CASSLARNLMNTEAFF. The CDR3 region has the DNA TGCGCCAGCAGCTTGGCCAGGAATCTTATGAACACTGAAGCTTTCTTT. The entire variable domain, with the rest obtained from reference TRBV5-1 and TRBJ1-1, is as follows: KAGVTQTPRYLIKTRGQQVTLSCSPISGHRSVSWYQQTPGQGLQFLFEYFSETQRNKGNFPGRFSGRQFSNSRSEMNVSTLELGDSALYLCASSLARNLMNTEAFFGQGTRLTVV.